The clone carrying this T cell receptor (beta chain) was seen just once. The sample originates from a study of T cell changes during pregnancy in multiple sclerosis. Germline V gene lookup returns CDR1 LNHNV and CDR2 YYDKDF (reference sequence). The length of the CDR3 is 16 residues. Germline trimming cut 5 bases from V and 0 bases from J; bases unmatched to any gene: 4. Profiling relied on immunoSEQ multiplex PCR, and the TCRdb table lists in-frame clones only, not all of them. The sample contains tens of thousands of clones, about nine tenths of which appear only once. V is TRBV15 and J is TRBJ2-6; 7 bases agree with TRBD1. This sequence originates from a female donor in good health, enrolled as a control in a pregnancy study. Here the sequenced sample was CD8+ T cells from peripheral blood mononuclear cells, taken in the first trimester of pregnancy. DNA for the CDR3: TGTGCCACCAGCGGGACAGCCCACTCTGGGGCCAACGTCCTGACTTTC. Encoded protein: CATSGTAHSGANVLTF.